The T cell receptor (beta chain) under discussion was sequenced for a study of identical twins. Donors uniformly comprised healthy Caucasians. Study conclusions and caveats: It was out-of-frame TCR alpha sharing in monozygotic twins that models underestimated. Interpretation of the results relied on cross-sectional statistical analysis and not on following the same donors.

The cDNA had a unique molecular identifier and a template-switch universal primer site. TCRdb used MiXCR to reprocess the 5' RACE reads, holding one entry per CDR3 protein. The table records 1.5 million to 2 million distinct CDR3 sequences, less than 35% of them present only once. On this clonotype: The target antigen is unknown.

Germline loops: CDR1 MDHEN, CDR2 SYDVKM. With 6 bases removed from V and 5 bases from J, the gap between germline ends came to 14 bases. The CDR3 runs to 14 residues. The sequencing sample was made of cord blood. V is TRBV28 and J is TRBJ2-1; possibly TRBD1 for D (6 bases). This clonotype was sampled from a newborn girl in good health. The CDR3 DNA is TGTGCCAGCAGCCCACAGGGTGGGAACAATGAGCAGTTCTTC. Its translation: CASSPQGGNNEQFF.